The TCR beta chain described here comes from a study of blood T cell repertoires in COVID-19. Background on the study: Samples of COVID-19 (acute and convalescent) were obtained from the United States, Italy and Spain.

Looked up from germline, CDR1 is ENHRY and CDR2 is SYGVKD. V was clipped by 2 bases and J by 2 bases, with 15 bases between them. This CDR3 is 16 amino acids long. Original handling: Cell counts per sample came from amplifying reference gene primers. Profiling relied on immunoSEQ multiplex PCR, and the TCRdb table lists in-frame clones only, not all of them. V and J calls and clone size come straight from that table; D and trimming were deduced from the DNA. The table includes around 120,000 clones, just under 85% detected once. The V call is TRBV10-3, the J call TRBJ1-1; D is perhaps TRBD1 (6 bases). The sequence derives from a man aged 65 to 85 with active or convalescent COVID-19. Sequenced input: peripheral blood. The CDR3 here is CAISEPTGLGNTEAFF. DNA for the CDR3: TGTGCCATCAGTGAGCCCACAGGGTTGGGCAACACTGAAGCTTTCTTT.